The 19 T cell receptor beta chains in this list originate from one sample, sequenced in a study of cytomegalovirus exposure and HLA in healthy donors. With 60 Vbeta and 13 Jbeta primers, the PCR was carried out. Measured with immunoSEQ multiplex PCR; TCRdb has only the in-frame clones, and not every one. The profile shows about 110,000 clones, roughly 69% of them singletons. The sample consisted of PBMCs. These receptors all come from a woman aged 40 to 50 in good health and CMV-seropositive.

The chain has TRBV19 and TRBJ1-1; D is unresolved. V was clipped by 5 bases and J by 1 base, with 8 bases between them. Germline-derived CDR1 and CDR2 are LNHDA and SQIVND (reference sequence). This CDR3 has 13 amino acids. The CDR3 DNA reads as TGTGCCAGTAGTGCGGTGGCGAACACTGAAGCTTTCTTT. Its protein is CASSAVANTEAFF.

The chain combines TRBV4-3 with TRBJ2-2, with a possible D match to TRBD2 (6 bases). V lost 3 bases, J lost 8 bases, and 13 bases lay in between. Germline loops: CDR1 LGHNA, CDR2 YSLEER. The CDR3 is 14 amino acids. DNA of the CDR3: TGCGCCAGCAGCCATGGGACTGAGGCTGGGGAGCTGTTTTTT. This translates into CASSHGTEAGELFF.

V is TRBV6-1 and J is TRBJ1-2, with D uncertain. The CDR3 has 16 residues. The V end was cut by 4 bases, the J end by 2 bases, with 17 bases between. Germline lookup yields CDR1 MNHNS and CDR2 SASEGT. CDR3 nucleotides: TGTGCCAGCAGTGGGCACAGCTTTTCAGAAAACTATGGCTACACCTTC. This sequence encodes CASSGHSFSENYGYTF.

V and J are TRBV19 and TRBJ2-7; TRBD1 agrees at 9 bases. V lost 5 bases, J lost 3 bases, and 2 bases stayed unmatched. Germline V CDR1 and CDR2: LNHDA, SQIVND (reference sequence). CDR3 size: 13 residues. CDR3 nucleotides: TGTGCCAGTAGTCTGGGACAGGGCTACGAGCAGTACTTC. Translating gives CASSLGQGYEQYF.

The genes are TRBV10-3 and TRBJ1-1, with a weak D call TRBD1 (5 bases). Germline V gene data show CDR1 as ENHRY and CDR2 as SYGVKD. V dropped 4 bases and J dropped 3 bases, with 6 bases sitting between them. The CDR3 totals 12 residues. CDR3 residues: CAISARDTEAFF. The CDR3, as DNA: TGTGCCATCAGTGCCAGGGACACTGAAGCTTTCTTT.

The chain combines TRBV13 with TRBJ2-5, with 13 bases that match TRBD2. The CDR3 totals 16 residues. Per the germline V gene, CDR1 is PRHDT and CDR2 is FYEKMQ (reference sequence). V lost 4 bases to trimming and J lost 4 bases; unmatched junction nucleotides: 6. The CDR3 sequence is CASSSWTSGGGETQYF. CDR3 sequence (DNA): TGTGCCAGCAGCTCCTGGACTAGCGGGGGCGGAGAGACCCAGTACTTC. Looking up the rest from reference TRBV13 and TRBJ2-5 gives the full variable domain: AAGVIQSPRHLIKEKRETATLKCYPIPRHDTVYWYQQGPGQDPQFLISFYEKMQSDKGSIPDRFSAQQFSDYHSELNMSSLELGDSALYFCASSSWTSGGGETQYFGPGTRLLVL.

There are a few counts of this clone. The chain is built from TRBV5-1 and TRBJ1-4, with 7 bases identical to TRBD1. CDR3 length: 16 residues. Germline V gives CDR1 SGHRS, CDR2 YFSETQ. Germline trimming cut 2 bases from V and 8 bases from J; bases unmatched to any gene: 12. CDR3 region: CASSFDRVEISEKLFF. CDR3 in DNA: TGCGCCAGCAGCTTCGACAGGGTCGAGATTTCCGAAAAACTGTTTTTT.

The count of this clone is one. The chain links TRBV6-1 to TRBJ2-5, with TRBD1 as a possible D gene (5 bases). V was clipped by 1 base and J by 3 bases, with 9 bases between them. Germline CDR1 MNHNS, CDR2 SASEGT. This CDR3 contains 14 residues. CDR3 sequence: CASSEGGREETQYF. DNA of the CDR3: TGTGCCAGCAGTGAAGGTGGCAGGGAAGAGACCCAGTACTTC.

The rearrangement joins TRBV18 to TRBJ1-6; D remains unclear. The CDR3 totals 14 residues. V shed 2 bases and J shed 5 bases, with 7 bases lying between them. Germline V gene lookup returns CDR1 KGHSH and CDR2 LQKENI. CDR3 loop: CASSPIQNNSPLHF. The CDR3 DNA follows: TGTGCCAGCTCACCAATCCAGAATAATTCACCCCTCCACTTT.

The chain is built from TRBV16 and TRBJ1-3, with D hard to call. Trimming pared 4 bases from V and 0 bases from J, leaving 16 bases between. The CDR3 runs to 17 residues. Germline assignment: CDR1 KGHSY and CDR2 FQNENV. The CDR3 sequence is CASSRLLNLLSGNTIYF. CDR3 in DNA: TGTGCCAGCAGCCGATTACTGAACCTGCTCTCTGGAAACACCATATATTTT.

V usage is TRBV10-3 and J usage is TRBJ1-1; TRBD1 agrees at 9 bases. Per the germline V gene, CDR1 is ENHRY and CDR2 is SYGVKD. There are 15 residues in the CDR3. The J segment lost 1 base and the V segment lost 6 bases, leaving 6 bases of the junction unmatched. The CDR3 protein is CAISQQGAGNTEAFF. The CDR3 coding sequence is TGTGCCATCAGCCAACAGGGGGCGGGGAACACTGAAGCTTTCTTT.

A single count supports this clone. The chain carries TRBV15 and TRBJ1-1, with D possibly TRBD1 on 5 matching bases. The CDR3 sequence is 14 residues long. V was pared by 3 bases and J by 3 bases, with 11 bases between. From germline, CDR1 is LNHNV and CDR2 YYDKDF (reference sequence). CDR3: CATSSRKGYTEAFF. The CDR3 DNA reads as TGTGCCACCAGCAGTCGAAAGGGGTACACTGAAGCTTTCTTT.

The chain carries TRBV4-1 and TRBJ1-1; unclear D gene. CDR1 MGHRA and CDR2 YSYEKL come from the germline V gene. The CDR3 totals 18 residues. V lost 1 base and J lost 1, with 19 bases in between. CDR3 sequence (DNA): TGCGCCAGCAGCCAAGGGCTGCTGGGAAGACGGGGGAACACTGAAGCTTTCTTT. Translation: CASSQGLLGRRGNTEAFF.

The genes are TRBV5-4 and TRBJ2-3; TRBD2 might be the D (6 bases). Germline lookup yields CDR1 SGHNT and CDR2 YYREEE (reference sequence). V lost 0 bases, J lost 6 bases, and 17 bases lay in between. This CDR3 is built from 16 residues. CDR3: CASSLGTGTAWDTQYF. The CDR3 DNA reads TGTGCCAGCAGCTTGGGTACGGGGACTGCATGGGATACGCAGTATTTT.

The rearrangement uses TRBV6-1 and TRBJ2-7; D gene ambiguous. The ends were cut back, 7 bases at V and 1 base at J, with 11 bases in the middle. The V gene's germline CDR1 is MNHNS and CDR2 SASEGT. CDR3 size: 13 residues. CDR3 DNA: TGTGCCAGCAATTCGGTCCGATCCTACGAGCAGTACTTC. Amino acid sequence: CASNSVRSYEQYF.

V and J are TRBV4-1 and TRBJ2-6, with D possibly matching TRBD1 (6 bases). Trimming took off 5 bases at V and 3 bases at J, with 17 bases between the two ends. Germline CDR1 is MGHRA and CDR2 is YSYEKL. This CDR3 region has 17 residues. Written as DNA, the CDR3 is TGCGCCAGCAGCGCGACAGGCCGGGCAAGTGGGGCCAACGTCCTGACTTTC. Translation: CASSATGRASGANVLTF.

The V gene is TRBV18, the J gene TRBJ1-5; D gene uncertain. Germline CDR1 KGHSH, CDR2 LQKENI. This CDR3 contains 15 residues. The V gene lost 2 bases and the J gene lost 1 base, with 9 bases spanning the gap. The DNA for the CDR3 is TGTGCCAGCTCACCAACTACCGGAAGCAATCAGCCCCAGCATTTT. It translates to CASSPTTGSNQPQHF.

V is TRBV5-4 and J is TRBJ2-5; 13 bases align to TRBD2. This CDR3 has 16 residues. CDR1 and CDR2 (germline): SGHNT, YYREEE (reference sequence). V shed 2 bases and J 2 bases; nucleotides not matched to a gene: 3. The CDR3 DNA sequence: TGTGCCAGCAGCTTAGGACTAGCGGGGGTACAAGAGACCCAGTACTTC. Protein: CASSLGLAGVQETQYF. Full variable domain (remainder filled in from reference TRBV5-4 and TRBJ2-5): ETGVTQSPTHLIKTRGQQVTLRCSSQSGHNTVSWYQQALGQGPQFIFQYYREEENGRGNFPPRFSGLQFPNYSSELNVNALELDDSALYLCASSLGLAGVQETQYFGPGTRLLVL.

This clone was detected only a few times. The rearrangement joins TRBV2 to TRBJ2-7, with D hard to call. The V end lost 6 bases, the J end lost 7 bases, and 16 bases lay between the germline ends. Germline assignment: CDR1 SNHLY and CDR2 FYNNEI. This CDR3 spans 13 amino acids. For the CDR3, the DNA is TGTGCCAGCAGGATCTCCCAGGCAAGTGAGCAGTACTTC. Translating gives CASRISQASEQYF. The entire variable domain, with the rest obtained from reference TRBV2 and TRBJ2-7, is as follows: EPEVTQTPSHQVTQMGQEVILRCVPISNHLYFYWYRQILGQKVEFLVSFYNNEISEKSEIFDDQFSVERPDGSNFTLKIRSTKLEDSAMYFCASRISQASEQYFGPGTRLTVT.